This TCR beta chain is from a study of blood T cell repertoires in COVID-19. Cohort placement rested on clinical history that participants reported themselves. The authors' processing: Amplifying reference gene primers gave estimates of nucleated cell counts. Generated by immunoSEQ multiplex PCR, the TCRdb table keeps only in-frame clones and is missing some. V and J calls and clone size follow that table, whereas D and trimming were derived from the DNA. Here the sample spans under 200,000 clones, roughly 90% being singletons. The specimen sequenced was PBMCs or T cells enriched from blood (not recorded which). This TCR was recovered from a woman aged 18-30 years who had recovered from COVID-19.

This chain's CDR3 is CASSGTGTGDGYTF. CDR3 sequence (DNA): TGCGCCAGCAGCGGAACTGGGACAGGGGATGGCTACACCTTC. The chain uses TRBV5-1 and TRBJ1-2; the match to TRBD1 covers 10 bases. J lost 6 bases, V lost 4 bases, and 6 bases had no gene match. This CDR3 region has 14 residues. CDR1 is SGHRS, CDR2 YFSETQ, per germline.